This T cell receptor (beta chain) was recovered during a study of blood T cell repertoires in COVID-19. Study overall: Whether acute or convalescent, the COVID-19 samples came from the United States, Italy and Spain. PBMCs, B-cell-depleted T cells, or T cells provided the cDNA or gDNA that made up the material.

Original analysis: Cell counts per sample came from amplifying reference gene primers. Clones were sequenced by immunoSEQ multiplex PCR, and TCRdb holds only the in-frame ones, with some missing. The V and J calls and clone size are taken from that table; D and trimming were inferred from the DNA. This sample has over 60,000 clones, with approximately 90% found just once. This TCR came from a man between 65 and 80 years old with active or convalescent COVID-19. Source material: peripheral blood.

CDR3 sequence: CASSMTSGGVHTQYF. CDR3 nucleotide sequence: TGTGCCAGCAGCATGACTAGCGGAGGTGTACATACGCAGTATTTT. The rearrangement uses TRBV11-2 and TRBJ2-3, with 9 positions matching TRBD2. With 5 bases clipped from V and 7 bases from J, the junction kept 10 bases outside the gene matches. CDR1 and CDR2 (germline): SGHAT, FQNNGV. This CDR3 has 15 amino acids. Complete variable domain (other parts from reference TRBV11-2 and TRBJ2-3): EAGVAQSPRYKIIEKRQSVAFWCNPISGHATLYWYQQILGQGPKLLIQFQNNGVVDDSQLPKDRFSAERLKGVDSTLKIQPAKLEDSAVYLCASSMTSGGVHTQYFGPGTRLTVL.